This note documents a single T cell receptor (beta chain) sequence. Only one count was recorded for this clonotype. Its binding antigen is unknown. Since the CDR3 does not end with the conserved phenylalanine or tryptophan, this likely comes from a read error. In the study, sorted CD4+ and CD8+ blood T cells from patients with severe aplastic anemia and from healthy subjects underwent deep sequencing of TCR repertoires. Ficoll-Paque density gradient centrifugation was used to isolate peripheral blood mononuclear cells. Before DNA was extracted, CD4+ and CD8+ T cells were sorted using either FACS or magnetic beads. TCR beta VDJ combination and CDR3 sequence profiling used genomic DNA as the template. An Illumina HiSeq 2000 was the platform used for TCR repertoire sequencing. The study's processing was this. TRBV/TRBJ rearrangement plots, CDR3 size and DJ length profiles, and Simpson's diversity index were used to assess repertoires. Whichever DNA sequence was most abundant in the deep sequencing data was defined as the immunodominant clone. CDR3 amino acid sequences were screened for sharing across subjects and were compared with published repertoires and the VDJdb database. TCRdb cleaned the public reads at Q25 with fastp, built clones with MiXCR and kept in-frame beta chains. Entries are consolidated by CDR3 protein sequence, retaining the most common genes and DNA. It is TCRdb's table, rather than the study itself, that gives the V and J calls and clone size. This sample lists some 190,000 distinct CDR3 sequences; around half were detected once. Clones ranked in the top ten supply roughly 3% of the sample.

This specimen belongs to a study of CD8+CD57+ T cells in acquired aplastic anemia (dated by TCRdb to 2017 to 2018). For the study in its entirety: A mean of 3.2 ug of DNA, ranging from roughly 0.2 to 27.4 ug, was extracted from sorted CD4+ and CD8+ cells. Mean read counts for healthy donor samples were about 10 million for CD4+ cells and 11.0 million for CD8+ cells.

Results and caveats for the whole study, not just this receptor: Patients and healthy controls showed no significant difference in CD8+ Simpson's diversity (P=0.060). Although roughly 29 CD8+ CDR3 sequences were shared by patients and controls, these sequences appeared highly expressed in patients and within the immunodominant clones of patients.

Relative to germline, V is 1 base shorter and J is 6 bases shorter, with 16 bases between their ends. The CDR3 totals 15 residues, both ends included. The CDR3 DNA has 45 bases and is translated from base 1. The germline V gene encodes CDR1 DFQATT and CDR2 SNEGSKA (reference sequence). The TCR comes from a human donor in good health. Sample: sorted CD4+, CD8+, or CD8+CD57+ T cells (not recorded which) from PBMCs. The sequence links TRBV20-1 to TRBJ1-5; 6 matching bases give a weak D call of TRBD1. The DNA reads as follows: TGCAGTGCTAGAGTGGGTAACAGGGCGACTCAGCCCCAGCATTGT. Translated, this is CSARVGNRATQPQHC.